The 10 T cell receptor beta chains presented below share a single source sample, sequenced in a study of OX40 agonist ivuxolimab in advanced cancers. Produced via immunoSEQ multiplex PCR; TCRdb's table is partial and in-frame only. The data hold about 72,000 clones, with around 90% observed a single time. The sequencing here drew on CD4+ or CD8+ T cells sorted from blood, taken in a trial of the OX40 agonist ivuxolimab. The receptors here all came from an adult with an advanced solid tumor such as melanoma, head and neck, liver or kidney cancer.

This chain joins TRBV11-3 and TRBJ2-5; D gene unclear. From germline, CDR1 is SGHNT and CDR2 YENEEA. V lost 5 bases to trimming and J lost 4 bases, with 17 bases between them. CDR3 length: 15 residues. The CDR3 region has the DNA TGTGCCAGCAGCCCCCGGAACGACGTAAGAGAGACCCAGTACTTC. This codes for CASSPRNDVRETQYF. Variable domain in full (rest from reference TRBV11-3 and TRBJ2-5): EAGVVQSPRYKIIEKKQPVAFWCNPISGHNTLYWYLQNLGQGPELLIRYENEEAVDDSQLPKDRFSAERLKGVDSTLKIQPAELGDSAVYLCASSPRNDVRETQYFGPGTRLLVL.

The CDR3 protein is CASSRGGSYNEQFF. The CDR3 coding sequence is TGTGCCAGCAGCAGGGGGGGATCCTACAATGAGCAGTTCTTC. This rearrangement joins TRBV7-3 to TRBJ2-1; a weak D match, TRBD2 (7 bases). Per the germline V gene, CDR1 is SGHTA and CDR2 is FQGTGA. CDR3 length: 14 amino acids. V was clipped by 5 bases and J by 1 base, with 9 bases between them.

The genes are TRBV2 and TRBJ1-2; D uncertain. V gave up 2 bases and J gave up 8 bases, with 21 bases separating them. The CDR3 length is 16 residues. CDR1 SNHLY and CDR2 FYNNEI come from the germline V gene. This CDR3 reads CASSEWSAVLLGGYTF. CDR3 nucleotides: TGTGCCAGCAGTGAATGGTCAGCAGTCCTCCTTGGGGGCTACACCTTC.

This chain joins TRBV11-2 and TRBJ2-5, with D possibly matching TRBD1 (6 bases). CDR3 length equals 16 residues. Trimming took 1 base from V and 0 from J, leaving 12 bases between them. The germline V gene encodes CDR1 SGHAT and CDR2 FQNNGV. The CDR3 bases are TGTGCCAGCAGCTTAGTAGGTGACAGGAACCAAGAGACCCAGTACTTC. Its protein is CASSLVGDRNQETQYF.

CDR3 coding DNA: TGTGCCAGCACCCGGGGGTCCTACAATGAGCAGTTCTTC. Protein sequence: CASTRGSYNEQFF. The gene calls are TRBV27 and TRBJ2-1; a possible D gene is TRBD2 (6 bases). This CDR3 has 13 amino acids. V lost 7 bases and J 1 base, leaving 8 bases between the germline ends. Germline V gene sequence: CDR1 MNHEY, CDR2 SMNVEV (reference sequence).

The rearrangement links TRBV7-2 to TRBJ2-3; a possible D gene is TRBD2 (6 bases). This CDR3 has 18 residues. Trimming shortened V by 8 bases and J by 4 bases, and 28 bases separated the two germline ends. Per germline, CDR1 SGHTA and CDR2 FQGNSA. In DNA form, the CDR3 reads TGTGCCAGCCAATTGGTCGGTGGGGGGATTGGTGCGGCAGATACGCAGTATTTT. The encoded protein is CASQLVGGGIGAADTQYF.

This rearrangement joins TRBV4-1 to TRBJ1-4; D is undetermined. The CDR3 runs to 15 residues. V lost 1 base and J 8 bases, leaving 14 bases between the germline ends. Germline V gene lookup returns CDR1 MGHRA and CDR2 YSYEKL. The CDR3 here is CASSQAGLRKEKLFF. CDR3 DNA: TGCGCCAGCAGCCAAGCAGGCCTTCGGAAGGAAAAACTGTTTTTT.

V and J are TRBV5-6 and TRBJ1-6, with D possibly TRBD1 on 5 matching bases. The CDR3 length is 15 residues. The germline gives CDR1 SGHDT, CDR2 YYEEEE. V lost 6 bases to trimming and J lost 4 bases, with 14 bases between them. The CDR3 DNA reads TGTGCCAGCAACCGGGGACCGACATATAATTCACCCCTCCACTTT. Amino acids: CASNRGPTYNSPLHF.

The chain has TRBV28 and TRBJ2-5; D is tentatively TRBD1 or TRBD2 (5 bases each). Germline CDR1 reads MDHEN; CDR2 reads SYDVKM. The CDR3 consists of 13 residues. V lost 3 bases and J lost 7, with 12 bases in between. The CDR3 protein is CASSFRGVGTQYF. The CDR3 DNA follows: TGTGCCAGCAGTTTCAGAGGGGTGGGGACCCAGTACTTC.

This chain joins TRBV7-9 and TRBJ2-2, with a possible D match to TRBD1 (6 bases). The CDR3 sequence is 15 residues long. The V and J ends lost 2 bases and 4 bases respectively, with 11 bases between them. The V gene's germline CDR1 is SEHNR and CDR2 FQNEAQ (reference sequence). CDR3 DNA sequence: TGTGCCAGCAGCTTACAGGGGCCGGGCACCGGGGAGCTGTTTTTT. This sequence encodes CASSLQGPGTGELFF.